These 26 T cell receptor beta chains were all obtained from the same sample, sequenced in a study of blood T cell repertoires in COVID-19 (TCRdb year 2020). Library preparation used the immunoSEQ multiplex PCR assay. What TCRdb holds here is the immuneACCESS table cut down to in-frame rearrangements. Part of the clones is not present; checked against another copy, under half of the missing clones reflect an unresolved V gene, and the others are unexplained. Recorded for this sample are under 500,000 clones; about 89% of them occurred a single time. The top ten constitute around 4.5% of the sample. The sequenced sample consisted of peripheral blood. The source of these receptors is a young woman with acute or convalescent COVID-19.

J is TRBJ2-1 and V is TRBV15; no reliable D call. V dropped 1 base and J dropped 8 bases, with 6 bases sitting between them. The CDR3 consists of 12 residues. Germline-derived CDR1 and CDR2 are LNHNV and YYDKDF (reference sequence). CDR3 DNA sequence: TGTGCCACCAGCAGAGCACGGGATGAGCAGTTCTTC. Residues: CATSRARDEQFF.

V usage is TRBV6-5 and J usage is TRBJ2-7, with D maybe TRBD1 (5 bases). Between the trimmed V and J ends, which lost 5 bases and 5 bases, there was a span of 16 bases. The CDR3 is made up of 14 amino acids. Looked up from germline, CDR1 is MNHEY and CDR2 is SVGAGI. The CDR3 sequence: CASSIGQGFDEQYF. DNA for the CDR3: TGTGCCAGCAGTATTGGTCAGGGCTTCGACGAGCAGTACTTC.

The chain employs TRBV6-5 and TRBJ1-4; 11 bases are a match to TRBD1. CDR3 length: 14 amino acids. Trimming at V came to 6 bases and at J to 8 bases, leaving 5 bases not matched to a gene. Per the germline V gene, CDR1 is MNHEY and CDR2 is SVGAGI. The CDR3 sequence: CASRQGQGGEKLFF. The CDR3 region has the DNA TGTGCCAGCAGGCAGGGACAGGGGGGAGAAAAACTGTTTTTT.

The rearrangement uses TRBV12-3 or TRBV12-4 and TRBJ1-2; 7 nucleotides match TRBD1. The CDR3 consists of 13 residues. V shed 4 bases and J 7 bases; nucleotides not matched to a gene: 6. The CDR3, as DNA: TGTGCCAGCAGTTCCTCCGGGACAGCTGGCTACACCTTC. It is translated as CASSSSGTAGYTF.

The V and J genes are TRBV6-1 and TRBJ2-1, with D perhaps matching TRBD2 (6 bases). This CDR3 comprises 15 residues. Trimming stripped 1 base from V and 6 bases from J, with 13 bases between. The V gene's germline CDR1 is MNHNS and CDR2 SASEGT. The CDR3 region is CASSEEVWRGNEQFF. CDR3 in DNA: TGTGCCAGCAGTGAAGAGGTGTGGCGGGGCAATGAGCAGTTCTTC.

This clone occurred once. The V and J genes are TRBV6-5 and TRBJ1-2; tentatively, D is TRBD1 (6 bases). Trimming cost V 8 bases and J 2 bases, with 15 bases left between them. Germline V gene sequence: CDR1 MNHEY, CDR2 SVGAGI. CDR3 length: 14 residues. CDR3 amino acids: CASRTGIGNYGYTF. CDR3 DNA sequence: TGTGCCAGCCGCACAGGGATTGGGAACTATGGCTACACCTTC.

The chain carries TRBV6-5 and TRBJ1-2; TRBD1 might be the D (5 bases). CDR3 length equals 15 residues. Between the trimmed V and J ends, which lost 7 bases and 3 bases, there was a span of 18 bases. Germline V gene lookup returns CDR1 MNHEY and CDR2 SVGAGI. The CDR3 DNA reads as TGTGCCAGCACAACGGACACCTCGGGCCACTATGGCTACACCTTC. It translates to CASTTDTSGHYGYTF.

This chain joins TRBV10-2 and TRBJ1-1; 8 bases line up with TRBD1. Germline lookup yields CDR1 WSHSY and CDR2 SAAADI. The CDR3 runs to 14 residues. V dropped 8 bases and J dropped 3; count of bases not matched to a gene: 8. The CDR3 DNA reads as TGCGCCAGCGCTGGACAGGGCGGGTACACTGAAGCTTTCTTT. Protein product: CASAGQGGYTEAFF.

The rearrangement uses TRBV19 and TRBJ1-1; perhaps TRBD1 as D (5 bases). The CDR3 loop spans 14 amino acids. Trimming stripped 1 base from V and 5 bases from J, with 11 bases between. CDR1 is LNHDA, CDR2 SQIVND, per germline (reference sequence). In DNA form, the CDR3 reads TGTGCCAGTAGTATAGTGCAGGGTCGGACTGAAGCTTTCTTT. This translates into CASSIVQGRTEAFF.

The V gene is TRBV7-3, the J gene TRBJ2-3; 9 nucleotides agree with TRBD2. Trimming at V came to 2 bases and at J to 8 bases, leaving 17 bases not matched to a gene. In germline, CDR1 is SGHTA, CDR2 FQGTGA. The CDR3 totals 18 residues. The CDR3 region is CASSLLPSGADGAGTQYF. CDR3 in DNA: TGTGCCAGCAGCTTATTACCTAGCGGGGCCGACGGGGCTGGTACGCAGTATTTT. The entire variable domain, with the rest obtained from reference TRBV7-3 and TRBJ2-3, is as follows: GAGVSQTPSNKVTEKGKYVELRCDPISGHTALYWYRQSLGQGPEFLIYFQGTGAADDSGLPNDRFFAVRPEGSVSTLKIQRTERGDSAVYLCASSLLPSGADGAGTQYFGPGTRLTVL.

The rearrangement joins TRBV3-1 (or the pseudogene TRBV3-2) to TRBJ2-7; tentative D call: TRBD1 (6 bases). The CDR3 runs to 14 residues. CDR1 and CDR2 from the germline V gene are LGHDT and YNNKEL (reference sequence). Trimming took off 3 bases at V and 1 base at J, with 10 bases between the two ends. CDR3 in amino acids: CASSHPGQSYEQYF. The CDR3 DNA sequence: TGTGCCAGCAGCCACCCTGGACAGTCCTACGAGCAGTACTTC.

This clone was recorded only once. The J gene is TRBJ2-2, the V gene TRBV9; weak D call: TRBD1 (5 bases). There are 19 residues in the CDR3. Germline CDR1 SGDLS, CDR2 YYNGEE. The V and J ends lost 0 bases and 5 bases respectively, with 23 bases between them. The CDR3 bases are TGTGCCAGCAGCGTAGAGTTGTGGGGCCGAGCGAGGCATACCGGGGAGCTGTTTTTT. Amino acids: CASSVELWGRARHTGELFF.

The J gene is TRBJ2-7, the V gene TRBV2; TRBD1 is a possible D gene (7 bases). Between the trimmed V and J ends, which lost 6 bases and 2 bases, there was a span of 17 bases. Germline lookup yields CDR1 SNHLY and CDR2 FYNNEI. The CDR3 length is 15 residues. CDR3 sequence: CASSARRGQAYEQYF. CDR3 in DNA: TGTGCCAGCAGCGCCCGGAGGGGGCAGGCCTACGAGCAGTACTTC.

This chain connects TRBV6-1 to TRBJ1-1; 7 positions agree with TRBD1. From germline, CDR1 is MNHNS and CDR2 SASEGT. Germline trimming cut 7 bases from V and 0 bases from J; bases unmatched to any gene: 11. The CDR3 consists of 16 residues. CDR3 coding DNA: TGTGCCAGCACTGACTTACAGGGGACAATGAACACTGAAGCTTTCTTT. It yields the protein CASTDLQGTMNTEAFF.

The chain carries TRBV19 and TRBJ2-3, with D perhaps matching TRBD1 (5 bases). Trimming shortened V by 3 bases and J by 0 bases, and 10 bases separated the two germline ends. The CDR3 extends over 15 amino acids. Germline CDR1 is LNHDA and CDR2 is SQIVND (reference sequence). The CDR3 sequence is CASSIADISTDTQYF. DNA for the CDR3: TGTGCCAGTAGTATTGCGGACATAAGCACAGATACGCAGTATTTT.

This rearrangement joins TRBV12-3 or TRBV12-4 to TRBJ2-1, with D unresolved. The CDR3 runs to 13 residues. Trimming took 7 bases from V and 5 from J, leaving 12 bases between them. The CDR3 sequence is CASNPNEDNEQFF. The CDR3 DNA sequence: TGTGCCAGCAACCCTAATGAAGACAATGAGCAGTTCTTC.

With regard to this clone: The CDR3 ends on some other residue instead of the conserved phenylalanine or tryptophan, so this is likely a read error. Here the CDR3 DNA reads TGTGCCAGCAGCTTAGTTTTGGCAGGGAACTATGGCTACACCCTC. Its protein product is CASSLVLAGNYGYTL. The chain recombines TRBV11-2 with TRBJ1-2; the D gene is possibly TRBD1 (5 bases). The CDR3 is made up of 15 amino acids. The germline gives CDR1 SGHAT, CDR2 FQNNGV. Trimming left V 1 base short and J 2 bases short, with 11 bases between.

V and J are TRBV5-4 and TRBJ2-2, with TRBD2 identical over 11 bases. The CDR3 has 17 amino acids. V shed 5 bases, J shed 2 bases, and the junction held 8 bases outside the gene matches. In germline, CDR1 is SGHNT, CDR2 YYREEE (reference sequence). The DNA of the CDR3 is TGTGCCAGCAGACGGAAACTAGCGGGGGCCAACACCGGGGAGCTGTTTTTT. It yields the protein CASRRKLAGANTGELFF.

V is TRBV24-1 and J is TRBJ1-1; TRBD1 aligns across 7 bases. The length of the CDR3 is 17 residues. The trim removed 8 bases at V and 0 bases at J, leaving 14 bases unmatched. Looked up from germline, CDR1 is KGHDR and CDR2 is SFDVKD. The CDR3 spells CATTKSRQGPMNTEAFF. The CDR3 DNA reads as TGTGCCACCACCAAAAGCAGACAGGGCCCTATGAACACTGAAGCTTTCTTT.

The CDR3 region has the DNA TGCGCCAGCAGCTTGAGGACATCCGTAACCGGGGAGCTGTTTTTT. Translating it yields CASSLRTSVTGELFF. V is TRBV5-1 and J is TRBJ2-2; possibly TRBD1 for D (5 bases). The CDR3 sequence is 15 residues long. The germline V and J ends were trimmed by 1 base and 5 bases, with 12 bases remaining between them. Germline CDR1 reads SGHRS; CDR2 reads YFSETQ.

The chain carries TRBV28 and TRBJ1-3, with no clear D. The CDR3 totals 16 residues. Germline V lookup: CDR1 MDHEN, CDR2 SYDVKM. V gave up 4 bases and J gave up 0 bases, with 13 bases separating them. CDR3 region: CASSSPSPISGNTIYF. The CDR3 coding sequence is TGTGCCAGCAGTTCCCCCTCCCCTATCTCTGGAAACACCATATATTTT.

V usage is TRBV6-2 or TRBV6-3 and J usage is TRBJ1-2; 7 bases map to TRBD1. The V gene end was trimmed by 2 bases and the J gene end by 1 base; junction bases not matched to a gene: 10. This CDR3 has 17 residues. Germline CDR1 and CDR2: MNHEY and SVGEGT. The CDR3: CASSYGGGGDSNYGYTF. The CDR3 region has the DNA TGTGCCAGCAGTTACGGCGGCGGCGGGGACAGTAACTATGGCTACACCTTC.

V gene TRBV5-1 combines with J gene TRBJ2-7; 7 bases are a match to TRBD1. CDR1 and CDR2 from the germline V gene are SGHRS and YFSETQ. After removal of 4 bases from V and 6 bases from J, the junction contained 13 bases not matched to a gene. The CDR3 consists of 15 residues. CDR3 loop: CASSLDREKAREQYF. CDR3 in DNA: TGCGCCAGCAGCCTCGACAGGGAAAAGGCGCGCGAGCAGTACTTC. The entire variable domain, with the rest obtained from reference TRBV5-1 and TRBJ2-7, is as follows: KAGVTQTPRYLIKTRGQQVTLSCSPISGHRSVSWYQQTPGQGLQFLFEYFSETQRNKGNFPGRFSGRQFSNSRSEMNVSTLELGDSALYLCASSLDREKAREQYFGPGTRLTVT.

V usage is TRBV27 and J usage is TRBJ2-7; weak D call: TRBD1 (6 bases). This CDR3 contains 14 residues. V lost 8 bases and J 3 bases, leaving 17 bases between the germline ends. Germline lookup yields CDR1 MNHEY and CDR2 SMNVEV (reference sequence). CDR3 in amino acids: CASALSTGHYEQYF. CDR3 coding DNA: TGTGCCAGCGCCCTATCCACAGGGCACTACGAGCAGTACTTC.

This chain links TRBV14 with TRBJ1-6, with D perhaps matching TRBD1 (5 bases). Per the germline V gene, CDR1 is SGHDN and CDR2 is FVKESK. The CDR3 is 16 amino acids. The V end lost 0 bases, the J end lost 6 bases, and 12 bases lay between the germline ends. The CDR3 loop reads CASSQEFGRVNSPLHF. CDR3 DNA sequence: TGTGCCAGCAGCCAAGAGTTCGGCAGGGTTAATTCACCCCTCCACTTT.

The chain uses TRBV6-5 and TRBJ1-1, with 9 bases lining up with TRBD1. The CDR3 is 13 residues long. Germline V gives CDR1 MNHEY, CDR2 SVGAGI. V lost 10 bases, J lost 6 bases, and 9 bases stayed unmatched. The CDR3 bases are TGTGCCATCCTAAGACAGGGGGTAGCTGAAGCTTTCTTT. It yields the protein CAILRQGVAEAFF.